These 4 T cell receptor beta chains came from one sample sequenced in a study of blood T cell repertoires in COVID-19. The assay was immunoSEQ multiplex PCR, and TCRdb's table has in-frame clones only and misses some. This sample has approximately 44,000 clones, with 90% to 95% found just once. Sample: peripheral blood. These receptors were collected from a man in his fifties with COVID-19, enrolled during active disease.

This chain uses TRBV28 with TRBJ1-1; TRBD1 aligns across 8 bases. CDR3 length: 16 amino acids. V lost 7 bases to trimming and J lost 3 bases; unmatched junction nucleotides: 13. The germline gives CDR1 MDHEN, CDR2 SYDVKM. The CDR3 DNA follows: TGTGCCAGCACAAGGGCAGGGGGCGTCTTGGACACTGAAGCTTTCTTT. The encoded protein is CASTRAGGVLDTEAFF.

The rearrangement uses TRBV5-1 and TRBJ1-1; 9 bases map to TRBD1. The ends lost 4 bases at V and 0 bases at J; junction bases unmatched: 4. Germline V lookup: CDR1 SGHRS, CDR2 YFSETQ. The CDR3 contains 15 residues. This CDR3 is CASSPTGGLNTEAFF. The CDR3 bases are TGCGCCAGCAGCCCGACAGGGGGTCTGAACACTGAAGCTTTCTTT. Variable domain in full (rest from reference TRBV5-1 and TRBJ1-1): KAGVTQTPRYLIKTRGQQVTLSCSPISGHRSVSWYQQTPGQGLQFLFEYFSETQRNKGNFPGRFSGRQFSNSRSEMNVSTLELGDSALYLCASSPTGGLNTEAFFGQGTRLTVV.

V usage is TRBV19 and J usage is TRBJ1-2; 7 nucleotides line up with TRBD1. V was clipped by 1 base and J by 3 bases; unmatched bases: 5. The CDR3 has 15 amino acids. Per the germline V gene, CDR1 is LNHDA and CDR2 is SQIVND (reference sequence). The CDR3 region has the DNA TGTGCCAGTAGTATAGCCCAAACAGGGGACTATGGCTACACCTTC. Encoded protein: CASSIAQTGDYGYTF. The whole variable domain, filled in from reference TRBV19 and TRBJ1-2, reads DGGITQSPKYLFRKEGQNVTLSCEQNLNHDAMYWYRQDPGQGLRLIYYSQIVNDFQKGDIAEGYSVSREKKESFPLTVTSAQKNPTAFYLCASSIAQTGDYGYTFGSGTRLTVV.

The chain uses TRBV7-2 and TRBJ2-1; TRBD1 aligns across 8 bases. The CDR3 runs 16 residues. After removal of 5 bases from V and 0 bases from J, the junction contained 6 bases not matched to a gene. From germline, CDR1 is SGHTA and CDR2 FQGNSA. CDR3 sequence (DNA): TGTGCCAGCAGCCCCCGGACAGGGAGCTCCTACAATGAGCAGTTCTTC. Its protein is CASSPRTGSSYNEQFF.